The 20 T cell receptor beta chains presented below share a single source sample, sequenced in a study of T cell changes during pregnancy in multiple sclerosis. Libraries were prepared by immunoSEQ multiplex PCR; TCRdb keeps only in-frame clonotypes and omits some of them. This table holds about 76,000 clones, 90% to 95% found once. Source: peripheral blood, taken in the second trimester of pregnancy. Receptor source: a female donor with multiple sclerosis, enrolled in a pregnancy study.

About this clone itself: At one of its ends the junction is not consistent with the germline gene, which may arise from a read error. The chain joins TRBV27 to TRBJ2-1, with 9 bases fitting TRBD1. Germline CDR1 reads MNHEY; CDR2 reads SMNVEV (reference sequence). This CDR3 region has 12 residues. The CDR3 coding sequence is TGTGCCAGCAGTACGCCCGGGACAGGGAAGATCTTC. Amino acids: CASSTPGTGKIF.

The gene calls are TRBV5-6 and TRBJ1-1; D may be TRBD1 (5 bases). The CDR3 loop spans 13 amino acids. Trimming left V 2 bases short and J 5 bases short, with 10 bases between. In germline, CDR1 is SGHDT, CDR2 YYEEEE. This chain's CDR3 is CASSLAGRTEAFF. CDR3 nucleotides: TGTGCCAGCAGCTTAGCAGGGAGGACTGAAGCTTTCTTT.

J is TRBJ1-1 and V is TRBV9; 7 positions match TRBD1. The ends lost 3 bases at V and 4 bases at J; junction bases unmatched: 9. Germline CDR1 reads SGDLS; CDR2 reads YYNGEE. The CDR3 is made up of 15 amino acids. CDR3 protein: CASSGGGQKPTEAFF. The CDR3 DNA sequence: TGTGCCAGCAGCGGAGGGGGCCAGAAACCCACTGAAGCTTTCTTT.

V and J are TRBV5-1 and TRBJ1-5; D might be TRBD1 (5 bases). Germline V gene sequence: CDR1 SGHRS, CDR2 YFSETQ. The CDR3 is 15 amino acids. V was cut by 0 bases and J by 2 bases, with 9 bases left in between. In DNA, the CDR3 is TGCGCCAGCAGCTTGGAAGGGGATGGCAATCAGCCCCAGCATTTT. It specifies CASSLEGDGNQPQHF.

This chain's CDR3 is CASSLFRGQTGELFF. The CDR3 nucleotides are TGTGCCAGCAGCTTATTCAGGGGGCAAACCGGGGAGCTGTTTTTT. This chain connects TRBV11-2 to TRBJ2-2; the match to TRBD1 covers 8 bases. The V segment lost 2 bases and the J segment 5 bases; nucleotides outside the gene matches: 4. This CDR3 region has 15 residues. CDR1 and CDR2 from the germline V gene are SGHAT and FQNNGV.

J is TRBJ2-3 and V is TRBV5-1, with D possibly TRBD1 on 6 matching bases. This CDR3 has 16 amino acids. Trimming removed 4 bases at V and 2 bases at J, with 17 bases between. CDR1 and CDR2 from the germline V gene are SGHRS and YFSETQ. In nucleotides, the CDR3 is TGCGCCAGCAGCCTAGGGGCAAGGGGGTACACAGATACGCAGTATTTT. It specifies CASSLGARGYTDTQYF.

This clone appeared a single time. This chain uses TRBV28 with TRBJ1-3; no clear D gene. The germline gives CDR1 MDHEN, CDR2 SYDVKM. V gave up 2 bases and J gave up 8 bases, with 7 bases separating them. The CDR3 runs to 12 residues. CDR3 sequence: CASSLPADTIYF. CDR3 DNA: TGTGCCAGCAGTTTACCTGCGGACACCATATATTTT.

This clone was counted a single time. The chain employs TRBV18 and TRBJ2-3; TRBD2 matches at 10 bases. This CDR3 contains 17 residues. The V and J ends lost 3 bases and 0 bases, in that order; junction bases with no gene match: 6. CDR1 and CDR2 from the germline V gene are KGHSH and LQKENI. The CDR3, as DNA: TGTGCCAGCTCACCGGGGCTAGCGGGGGCTAGCACAGATACGCAGTATTTT. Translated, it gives CASSPGLAGASTDTQYF.

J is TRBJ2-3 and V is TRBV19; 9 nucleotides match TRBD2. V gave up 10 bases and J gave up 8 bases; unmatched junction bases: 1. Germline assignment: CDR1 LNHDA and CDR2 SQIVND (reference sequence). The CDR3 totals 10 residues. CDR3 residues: CATGLATQYF. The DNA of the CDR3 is TGTGCCACGGGACTAGCTACGCAGTATTTT. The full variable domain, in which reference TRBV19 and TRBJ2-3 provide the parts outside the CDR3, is DGGITQSPKYLFRKEGQNVTLSCEQNLNHDAMYWYRQDPGQGLRLIYYSQIVNDFQKGDIAEGYSVSREKKESFPLTVTSAQKNPTAFYLCATGLATQYFGPGTRLTVL.

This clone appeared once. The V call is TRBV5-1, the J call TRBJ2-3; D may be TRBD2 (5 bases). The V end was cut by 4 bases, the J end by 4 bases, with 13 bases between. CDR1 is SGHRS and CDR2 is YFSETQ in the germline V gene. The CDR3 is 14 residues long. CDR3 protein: CASSAGPEADTQYF. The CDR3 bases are TGCGCCAGCAGCGCCGGTCCGGAGGCAGATACGCAGTATTTT.

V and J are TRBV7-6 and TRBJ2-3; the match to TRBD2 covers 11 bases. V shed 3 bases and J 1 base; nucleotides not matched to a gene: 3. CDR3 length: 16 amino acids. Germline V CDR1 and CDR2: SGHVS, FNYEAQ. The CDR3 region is CASSFPTSGGTDTQYF. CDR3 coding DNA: TGTGCCAGCAGCTTCCCGACTAGCGGGGGCACAGATACGCAGTATTTT.

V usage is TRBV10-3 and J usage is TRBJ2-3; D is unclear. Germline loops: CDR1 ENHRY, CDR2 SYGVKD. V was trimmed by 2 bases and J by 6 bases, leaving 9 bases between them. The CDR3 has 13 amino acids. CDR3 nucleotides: TGTGCCATCAGTGAGCCTGTCCCCGATACGCAGTATTTT. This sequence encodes CAISEPVPDTQYF.

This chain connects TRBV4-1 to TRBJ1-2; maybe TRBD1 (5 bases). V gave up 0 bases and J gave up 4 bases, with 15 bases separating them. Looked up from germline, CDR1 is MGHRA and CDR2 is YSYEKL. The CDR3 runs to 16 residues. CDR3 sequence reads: CASSQDILTGIYGYTF. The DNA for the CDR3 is TGCGCCAGCAGCCAAGACATCCTTACAGGAATCTATGGCTACACCTTC.

The CDR3 loop is CASSDSTSGGAREQYF. The DNA for the CDR3 is TGTGCCAGCAGTGATTCTACTAGCGGGGGGGCTCGGGAGCAGTACTTC. The V and J genes are TRBV2 and TRBJ2-7; 13 nucleotides match TRBD2. CDR3 length equals 16 residues. Per germline, CDR1 SNHLY and CDR2 FYNNEI. Losses at the gene ends were 3 bases for V and 7 bases for J; bases not matched to a gene: 9.

The CDR3 nucleotides read TGTGCCAGCAGCTTAGGTACAGGGAAGGACACTGAAGCTTTCTTT. This translates into CASSLGTGKDTEAFF. The gene calls are TRBV7-6 and TRBJ1-1; D may be TRBD1 (6 bases). The V end lost 1 base, the J end lost 3 bases, and 12 bases lay between the germline ends. Germline lookup yields CDR1 SGHVS and CDR2 FNYEAQ. The CDR3 is 15 residues long.

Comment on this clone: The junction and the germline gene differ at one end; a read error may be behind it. The DNA of the CDR3 is TGTGCTAGCAGCCTTAAGGGGTTTGCCGGGGAGCTGTTTTTT. Translation: CASSLKGFAGELFF. The V gene is TRBV7-7, the J gene TRBJ2-2; tentatively, D is TRBD1 (5 bases). Germline assignment: CDR1 SSHAT and CDR2 FNYEAQ (reference sequence). The CDR3 runs 14 residues.

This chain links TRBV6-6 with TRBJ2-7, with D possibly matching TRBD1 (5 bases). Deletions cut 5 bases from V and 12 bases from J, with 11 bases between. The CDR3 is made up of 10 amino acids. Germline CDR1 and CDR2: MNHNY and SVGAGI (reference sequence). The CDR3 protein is CASSGGHLYF. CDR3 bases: TGTGCCAGCAGTGGCGGACATTTGTACTTC.

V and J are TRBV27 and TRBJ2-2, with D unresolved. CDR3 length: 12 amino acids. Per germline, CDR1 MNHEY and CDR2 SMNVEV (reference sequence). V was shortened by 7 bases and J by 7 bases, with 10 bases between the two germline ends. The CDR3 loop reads CASTPHSGELFF. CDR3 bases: TGTGCCAGCACCCCACACAGCGGGGAGCTGTTTTTT.

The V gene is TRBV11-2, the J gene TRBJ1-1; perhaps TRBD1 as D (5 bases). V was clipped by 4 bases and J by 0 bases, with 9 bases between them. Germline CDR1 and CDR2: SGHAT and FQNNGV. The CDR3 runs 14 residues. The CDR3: CASSSGLMNTEAFF. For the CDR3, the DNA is TGTGCCAGCAGCTCGGGACTTATGAACACTGAAGCTTTCTTT.

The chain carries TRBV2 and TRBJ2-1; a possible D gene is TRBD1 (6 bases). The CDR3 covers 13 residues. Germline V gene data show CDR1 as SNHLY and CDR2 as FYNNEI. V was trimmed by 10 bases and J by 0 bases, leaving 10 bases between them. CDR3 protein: CAIGQSSYNEQFF. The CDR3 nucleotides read TGTGCCATCGGACAGAGCTCCTACAATGAGCAGTTCTTC.